These T cell receptor beta chains were read from a single sample in a study of early T cells in non-severe SARS-CoV-2 infection. TCRdb used MiXCR to reprocess the 5' RACE reads, holding one entry per CDR3 protein. The sample has 100,000 to 150,000 distinct CDR3 sequences; under 15% are singletons. Specimen: whole blood. These receptors originate from an adult who was a healthcare worker with PCR-confirmed SARS-CoV-2 infection or an uninfected control (not recorded which). Each CDR3 is given with its conserved first and last residue. Size values are once, few and many counts, or a class for expanded clones, and some rows have none.

CDR3 length: 13
J gene: TRBJ2-3
V gene: TRBV7-3
clone size: few
CDR3 protein: CASSFKGSDTQYF

CDR3 length: 12
J gene: TRBJ2-5
V gene: TRBV15
clone size: few
CDR3 protein: CATSREGGTQYF

CDR3 length: 14
J gene: TRBJ2-7
V gene: TRBV10-2
clone size: -
CDR3 protein: CASSRTSGGERQYF

CDR3 length: 15
J gene: TRBJ2-7
V gene: TRBV7-9
clone size: few
CDR3 protein: CASSHITGQSYEQYF

CDR3 length: 16
J gene: TRBJ1-6
V gene: TRBV5-1
clone size: few
CDR3 protein: CASSLEVRGNNSPLHF

CDR3 length: 14
J gene: TRBJ1-1
V gene: TRBV4-1
clone size: few
CDR3 protein: CASSQDRIRAEAFF

CDR3 length: 13
J gene: TRBJ1-1
V gene: TRBV3-1
clone size: -
CDR3 protein: CASSHRDNTEAFF

CDR3 length: 13
J gene: TRBJ1-2
V gene: TRBV6-6
clone size: -
CDR3 protein: CASSYTGTYGYTF

CDR3 length: 15
J gene: TRBJ2-5
V gene: TRBV25-1
clone size: many
CDR3 protein: CASSDLSSGPETQYF

CDR3 length: 14
J gene: TRBJ1-1
V gene: TRBV6-1
clone size: -
CDR3 protein: CASSHRGQNTEAFF

CDR3 length: 11
J gene: TRBJ1-1
V gene: TRBV20-1
clone size: -
CDR3 protein: CSARAGGEAFF

CDR3 length: 15
J gene: TRBJ2-1
V gene: TRBV7-9
clone size: -
CDR3 protein: CASSPQGSSYNEQFF

CDR3 length: 15
J gene: TRBJ1-5
V gene: TRBV5-1
clone size: -
CDR3 protein: CASSLGIASNQPQHF

CDR3 length: 14
J gene: TRBJ1-5
V gene: TRBV7-8
clone size: -
CDR3 protein: CASSLEEGDQPQHF

CDR3 length: 12
J gene: TRBJ2-2
V gene: TRBV5-4
clone size: few
CDR3 protein: CASSREEGELFF

CDR3 length: 15
J gene: TRBJ2-1
V gene: TRBV19
clone size: many
CDR3 protein: CASSTGASSYNEQFF

CDR3 length: 14
J gene: TRBJ2-2
V gene: TRBV14
clone size: few
CDR3 protein: CASSHQGYTGELFF

CDR3 length: 14
J gene: TRBJ1-2
V gene: TRBV12-3/TRBV12-4
clone size: few
CDR3 protein: CASREDRVNYGYTF

CDR3 length: 14
J gene: TRBJ2-7
V gene: TRBV5-1
clone size: -
CDR3 protein: CASSLQNRGYEQYF

CDR3 length: 10
J gene: TRBJ1-2
V gene: TRBV29-1
clone size: -
CDR3 protein: CSVGPNGYTF

CDR3 length: 14
J gene: TRBJ1-4
V gene: TRBV12-3/TRBV12-4
clone size: -
CDR3 protein: CASSGSTGTEKLFF

CDR3 length: 15
J gene: TRBJ1-4
V gene: TRBV7-9
clone size: few
CDR3 protein: CASSWRDARGEKLFF

CDR3 length: 12
J gene: TRBJ1-1
V gene: TRBV7-8
clone size: -
CDR3 protein: CASTPLNTEAFF

CDR3 length: 17
J gene: TRBJ2-2
V gene: TRBV4-1
clone size: few
CDR3 protein: CASSQVTGTDLTGELFF

CDR3 length: 12
J gene: TRBJ1-5
V gene: TRBV12-3/TRBV12-4
clone size: many
CDR3 protein: CASSPPNQPQHF

CDR3 length: 16
J gene: TRBJ1-4
V gene: TRBV4-1
clone size: -
CDR3 protein: CASSYRQDATNEKLFF

CDR3 length: 14
J gene: TRBJ1-4
V gene: TRBV6-5
clone size: -
CDR3 protein: CASSYSRANEKLFF